The 32 T cell receptor beta chains in this list originate from one sample, sequenced in a study of T-cell reconstitution after alpha-beta-depleted transplantation in children. Findings and limits, study-wide: Newly produced T cells mostly accounted for T-cell counts and diversity one year post-transplant.

Molecular barcoding with unique molecular identifiers was used for the TCRbeta library. Each CDR3 protein gets one entry after TCRdb re-called the PCR reads with MiXCR. This table holds 330,000 or so distinct CDR3 sequences, 6.5% to 9% found once. These receptors' antigens are unknown. The sample was peripheral blood, taken 360 days after TCRalphabeta/CD19-depleted stem cell transplant. The receptors stem from a female patient aged 2 to 10 who had a stem cell transplant for Fanconi anemia, so the T cells may come from the graft donor.

Remarks on this clonotype: Just one base apart from a much larger clone, this may be a read error. This CDR3 fails to terminate in the conserved phenylalanine or tryptophan, so it likely reflects a read error. The chain recombines TRBV11-2 with TRBJ2-4, with 9 positions matching TRBD2. Germline loops: CDR1 SGHAT, CDR2 FQNNGV. This CDR3 is built from 14 residues. With V trimmed by 5 bases and J by 5 bases, 4 bases remained unmatched. The CDR3 DNA follows: TGTGCCAGCAGCCCGGGACTAGCAGAAAACATTCAGTACATC. Protein: CASSPGLAENIQYI.

The table lists this clonotype with many counts. The chain combines TRBV9 with TRBJ2-3; D gene unclear. Trimming stripped 4 bases from V and 6 bases from J, with 6 bases between. This CDR3 region has 11 residues. Per the germline V gene, CDR1 is SGDLS and CDR2 is YYNGEE. The CDR3 DNA is TGTGCCAGCAGCCAGGAGGATACGCAGTATTTT. Its protein is CASSQEDTQYF.

This clonotype was observed many times. The V call is TRBV5-1, the J call TRBJ2-3; no definite D call. Trimming pared 4 bases from V and 0 bases from J, leaving 9 bases between. The CDR3 loop spans 14 amino acids. Germline-derived CDR1 and CDR2 are SGHRS and YFSETQ. CDR3 DNA sequence: TGCGCCAGCAGCGTTGACCTTAGCACAGATACGCAGTATTTT. It is translated as CASSVDLSTDTQYF.

This clonotype was detected ten times or more. Here the CDR3 reads CASTNHIDQPQHF. The CDR3 DNA is TGTGCCAGCACAAACCACATAGATCAGCCCCAGCATTTT. V gene TRBV28 combines with J gene TRBJ1-5; no clear D gene. The CDR3 has 13 residues. V was clipped by 7 bases and J by 5 bases, with 12 bases between them. The germline gives CDR1 MDHEN, CDR2 SYDVKM.

The table lists this clonotype with many counts. The chain has TRBV20-1 and TRBJ2-4; tentatively, D is TRBD1 (5 bases). CDR1 is DFQATT and CDR2 is SNEGSKA in the germline V gene (reference sequence). The length of the CDR3 is 14 residues. Trimming removed 0 bases from V and 10 bases from J, with 16 bases in between. The CDR3 bases are TGCAGTGCTAGAGAGGCGCAGACCCAGGGTATTCAGTACTTC. Translated: CSAREAQTQGIQYF.

This clonotype was observed many times. The chain recombines TRBV27 with TRBJ1-2; 10 bases fit TRBD1. The V gene end was trimmed by 3 bases and the J gene end by 8 bases; junction bases not matched to a gene: 3. CDR1 and CDR2 from the germline V gene are MNHEY and SMNVEV (reference sequence). CDR3 length equals 13 residues. The chain's CDR3 is CASSLDRGSGYTF. CDR3 bases: TGTGCCAGCAGTTTGGACAGGGGGAGCGGCTACACCTTC.

This clonotype was seen a handful of times. The rearrangement links TRBV27 to TRBJ2-1; D is perhaps TRBD2 (6 bases). This CDR3 spans 14 amino acids. V lost 6 bases to trimming and J lost 4 bases, with 13 bases between them. The V gene's germline CDR1 is MNHEY and CDR2 SMNVEV (reference sequence). The chain's CDR3 is CASSMRDFYNEQFF. CDR3 DNA sequence: TGTGCCAGCAGCATGAGGGACTTTTACAATGAGCAGTTCTTC.

This clonotype was seen ten or more times. This chain uses TRBV15 with TRBJ2-1; D is uncertain. The CDR3 is 15 amino acids. Trimming cost V 3 bases and J 6 bases, with 15 bases left between them. Germline assignment: CDR1 LNHNV and CDR2 YYDKDF (reference sequence). As DNA, the CDR3 is TGTGCCACCAGCAGGACTTTTATTGGGATCAATGAGCAGTTCTTC. It specifies CATSRTFIGINEQFF. The whole variable domain, remainder taken from reference TRBV15 and TRBJ2-1, is DAMVIQNPRYQVTQFGKPVTLSCSQTLNHNVMYWYQQKSSQAPKLLFHYYDKDFNNEADTPDNFQSRRPNTSFCFLDIRSPGLGDTAMYLCATSRTFIGINEQFFGPGTRLTVL.

The chain is built from TRBV18 and TRBJ2-3; 7 nucleotides line up with TRBD1. Germline trimming cut 5 bases from V and 2 bases from J; bases unmatched to any gene: 13. The CDR3 contains 17 residues. Germline V lookup: CDR1 KGHSH, CDR2 LQKENI. The CDR3 sequence is CASSTLPGQSPTDTQYF. The DNA for the CDR3 is TGTGCCAGCTCAACTTTACCGGGACAGTCGCCCACAGATACGCAGTATTTT.

V and J are TRBV6-1 and TRBJ2-2; 7 positions match TRBD2. The CDR3 length is 15 residues. J lost 4 bases, V lost 6 bases, and 8 bases had no gene match. CDR1 is MNHNS, CDR2 SASEGT, per germline. This CDR3 reads CASRASGGVTGELFF. CDR3 DNA: TGTGCCAGCAGGGCTAGTGGGGGGGTCACCGGGGAGCTGTTTTTT.

This clonotype was seen ten or more times. The chain joins TRBV28 to TRBJ2-7, with 7 positions matching TRBD1. Germline lookup yields CDR1 MDHEN and CDR2 SYDVKM. The junction had 10 bases not matched to a gene; V was cut back by 5 bases and J by 6 bases. The CDR3 loop spans 14 amino acids. The CDR3: CASSVSLGTVEQYF. The CDR3 DNA sequence: TGTGCCAGCAGTGTAAGCCTCGGGACAGTCGAGCAGTACTTC.

This clonotype has at least ten counts. The rearrangement uses TRBV5-4 and TRBJ2-5; tentative D call: TRBD1 (6 bases). V lost 5 bases to trimming and J lost 5 bases, with 13 bases between them. This CDR3 spans 13 amino acids. Germline CDR1 reads SGHNT; CDR2 reads YYREEE (reference sequence). The DNA of the CDR3 is TGTGCCAGCAGGCCACAGGGTCGGGAGACCCAGTACTTC. Its protein is CASRPQGRETQYF.

This clonotype has at least ten counts. J is TRBJ1-5 and V is TRBV29-1; tentative D call: TRBD1 (6 bases). V dropped 4 bases and J dropped 3 bases, with 13 bases sitting between them. This CDR3 has 14 amino acids. The germline V gene encodes CDR1 SQVTM and CDR2 ANQGSEA. CDR3 protein: CSVAAGALNQPQHF. The CDR3 DNA is TGCAGCGTTGCAGCAGGGGCGCTCAATCAGCCCCAGCATTTT.

V and J are TRBV7-2 and TRBJ2-3; possibly TRBD1 or TRBD2 for D (6 bases each). Germline CDR1 is SGHTA and CDR2 is FQGNSA. The V end lost 7 bases, the J end lost 0 bases, and 14 bases lay between the germline ends. This CDR3 has 15 residues. This CDR3 is CASILSGASTDTQYF. The CDR3 DNA follows: TGTGCCAGCATCCTTTCGGGGGCGAGCACAGATACGCAGTATTTT.

The J gene is TRBJ1-5, the V gene TRBV23-1; possibly TRBD1 for D (6 bases). TRBV23-1 is an open reading frame, and its role is uncertain. The CDR3 has 12 amino acids. Trimming cost V 11 bases and J 7 bases, with 15 bases left between them. CDR3 amino acids: CAPQGKGQPQHF. Written as DNA, the CDR3 is TGCGCCCCCCAGGGGAAGGGGCAGCCCCAGCATTTT.

J is TRBJ1-2 and V is TRBV28, with 9 positions matching TRBD1. Germline V gene data show CDR1 as MDHEN and CDR2 as SYDVKM. The CDR3 has 17 amino acids. V shed 5 bases, J shed 5 bases, and the junction held 15 bases outside the gene matches. The CDR3 DNA sequence: TGTGCCAGCAGTACGCACCAGGACAGGGGTTTGTCATATGGCTACACCTTC. The encoded protein is CASSTHQDRGLSYGYTF.

Many counts were recorded for this clonotype. The J gene is TRBJ1-1, the V gene TRBV6-2 or TRBV6-3; D unclear. Per the germline V gene, CDR1 is MNHEY and CDR2 is SVGEGT. The CDR3 runs to 12 residues. Trimming cost V 7 bases and J 3 bases, with 9 bases left between them. The CDR3 reads CASNDGYTEAFF. In DNA, the CDR3 is TGTGCCAGCAACGACGGTTACACTGAAGCTTTCTTT.

The chain links TRBV5-1 to TRBJ2-3, with a possible D match to TRBD2 (6 bases). Trimming pared 4 bases from V and 5 bases from J, leaving 14 bases between. Germline assignment: CDR1 SGHRS and CDR2 YFSETQ. This CDR3 has 14 amino acids. CDR3: CASSATRRGDTQYF. For the CDR3, the DNA is TGCGCCAGCAGCGCGACTAGAAGGGGAGATACGCAGTATTTT. Supplemented by reference TRBV5-1 and TRBJ2-3, the full variable domain reads KAGVTQTPRYLIKTRGQQVTLSCSPISGHRSVSWYQQTPGQGLQFLFEYFSETQRNKGNFPGRFSGRQFSNSRSEMNVSTLELGDSALYLCASSATRRGDTQYFGPGTRLTVL.

Worth noting for this clonotype: This may be a read error: a much more frequent sequence differs by one nucleotide. The chain has TRBV24-1 and TRBJ1-5, with 8 bases that match TRBD1. The CDR3 is 16 residues long. CDR1 is KGHDR and CDR2 is SFDVKD in the germline V gene. The CDR3 region is CAISAAETGVDQPQHF. The CDR3 DNA reads as TGTGCCATCAGTGCCGCGGAGACAGGGGTAGATCAGCCCCAGCATTTT.

In this sample, this clonotype turned up many times. The V and J genes are TRBV7-2 and TRBJ1-4; no clear D gene. The CDR3 extends over 15 amino acids. Germline lookup yields CDR1 SGHTA and CDR2 FQGNSA. The germline V and J ends were trimmed by 1 base and 7 bases, with 13 bases remaining between them. The CDR3 reads CASSLVAAWGEKLFF. CDR3 DNA sequence: TGTGCCAGCAGCTTAGTAGCGGCCTGGGGTGAAAAACTGTTTTTT.

The V gene is TRBV7-2, the J gene TRBJ1-2, with D tentatively TRBD1 (6 bases). From germline, CDR1 is SGHTA and CDR2 FQGNSA. The CDR3 runs 14 residues. V was shortened by 5 bases and J by 6 bases, with 16 bases between the two germline ends. The CDR3 is CASSPPGHRNGYTF. In DNA form, the CDR3 reads TGTGCCAGCAGCCCGCCGGGACACCGAAATGGCTACACCTTC.

The chain carries TRBV9 and TRBJ2-6, with TRBD1 as a possible D gene (6 bases). This CDR3 is built from 15 residues. V was cut by 2 bases and J by 2 bases, with 8 bases left in between. CDR1 SGDLS and CDR2 YYNGEE come from the germline V gene. This chain's CDR3 is CASSVGAAGANVLTF. The CDR3, as DNA: TGTGCCAGCAGCGTGGGGGCAGCTGGGGCCAACGTCCTGACTTTC.

This clonotype was counted only a few times. The gene calls are TRBV11-2 and TRBJ2-7; D gene ambiguous. The CDR3 loop spans 11 amino acids. Germline V gives CDR1 SGHAT, CDR2 FQNNGV. Trimming removed 0 bases at V and 6 bases at J, with 3 bases between. For the CDR3, the DNA is TGTGCCAGCAGCTTAGACGGCGAGCAGTACTTC. Translating it yields CASSLDGEQYF.

The V and J genes are TRBV2 and TRBJ1-2; TRBD1 matches at 8 bases. Germline values: CDR1 SNHLY, CDR2 FYNNEI. Unmatched junction bases numbered 14, after V lost 0 bases and J lost 2 bases. The CDR3 has 19 residues. Here the CDR3 reads CASSEALSPQGAGNYGYTF. The CDR3 DNA is TGTGCCAGCAGTGAAGCGCTTTCCCCCCAGGGGGCAGGAAACTATGGCTACACCTTC.

The chain links TRBV2 to TRBJ2-1; D call uncertain. The CDR3 runs 15 residues. From germline, CDR1 is SNHLY and CDR2 FYNNEI. V dropped 3 bases and J dropped 6 bases, with 15 bases sitting between them. The CDR3 coding sequence is TGTGCCAGCAGTGAGGCGGAGCGAGCTGGCAATGAGCAGTTCTTC. This translates into CASSEAERAGNEQFF.

This clonotype appeared many times. The chain combines TRBV5-1 with TRBJ2-3; no reliable D call. V lost 4 bases and J 0 bases, leaving 15 bases between the germline ends. This CDR3 spans 16 amino acids. The germline CDR1 and CDR2 sequences are SGHRS and YFSETQ. Here the CDR3 DNA reads TGCGCCAGCAGCCCCGGATGGGTCTCTAGCACAGATACGCAGTATTTT. Its translation: CASSPGWVSSTDTQYF.

In its sample, this clonotype was seen many times. CDR3 loop: CASSTTPGSSEAFF. For the CDR3, the DNA is TGCGCCAGCAGCACGACTCCGGGGAGCTCTGAAGCTTTCTTT. This chain joins TRBV5-1 and TRBJ1-1; no reliable D call. CDR3 size: 14 residues. The germline V gene has CDR1 SGHRS and CDR2 YFSETQ. The V gene lost 4 bases and the J gene lost 6 bases, with 16 bases spanning the gap.

This clonotype was picked up many times. V is TRBV7-9 and J is TRBJ2-3; D gene unclear. This CDR3 has 12 amino acids. CDR1 and CDR2 (germline): SEHNR, FQNEAQ (reference sequence). V lost 3 bases and J 6 bases, leaving 7 bases between the germline ends. CDR3 residues: CASSFAGDTQYF. CDR3 sequence (DNA): TGTGCCAGCAGCTTTGCAGGTGATACGCAGTATTTT.

About this clonotype itself: Given the absence of the conserved phenylalanine or tryptophan at the CDR3 end, a read error is likely. No DNA is shown, since the ends of the CDR3 on it are uncertain; the CDR3 is the one TCRdb lists. This rearrangement joins TRBV21-1 to TRBJ1-1. TRBV21-1 represents a pseudogene. Including both end residues, the CDR3 is 12 amino acids long. CDR3 protein: CASSKRARMAFS.

This clonotype was counted ten times or more. The chain couples TRBV7-2 to TRBJ1-1; no reliable D call. Germline V gives CDR1 SGHTA, CDR2 FQGNSA. The CDR3 is 14 residues long. The V gene lost 4 bases and the J gene lost 4 bases, with 13 bases spanning the gap. The CDR3 protein is CASSYYGRSTEAFF. CDR3 in DNA: TGTGCCAGCAGCTATTACGGACGGAGCACTGAAGCTTTCTTT.

This clonotype was detected only a few times. Here the CDR3 reads CASSRGIGGTDTQYF. In nucleotides, the CDR3 is TGTGCCAGCAGCCGAGGAATCGGCGGCACAGATACGCAGTATTTT. The chain carries TRBV5-8 and TRBJ2-3; D remains unclear. V was cut by 4 bases and J by 1 base, with 13 bases left in between. The CDR3 consists of 15 residues. Germline V gives CDR1 SGHTS, CDR2 YDEGEE.

The gene calls are TRBV5-4 and TRBJ2-1; 8 bases match TRBD2. The germline CDR1 and CDR2 sequences are SGHNT and YYREEE (reference sequence). CDR3 length: 17 residues. V dropped 3 bases and J dropped 1; count of bases not matched to a gene: 9. For the CDR3, the DNA is TGTGCCAGCAGCTCCGGCGGGGGGTTTATTTCCTACAATGAGCAGTTCTTC. As protein: CASSSGGGFISYNEQFF.